The rows below give T cell receptor beta chains drawn from one sample of a study of OX40 agonist ivuxolimab in advanced cancers. The table came from immunoSEQ multiplex PCR; TCRdb's copy has only in-frame clones and leaves some out. The profile covers over 45,000 clones, with 82% appearing a single time and roughly 1.5% taken by the ten largest. The sample consisted of CD4+ or CD8+ T cells sorted from blood, taken in a trial of the OX40 agonist ivuxolimab. The receptors here all came from an adult with an advanced solid tumor such as melanoma, head and neck, liver or kidney cancer. CDR3s include the opening cysteine and the closing phenylalanine or tryptophan. D genes are given only for firm matches. The size of a clone is reported for some rows only, either as once, few or many, or as a class for expanded clones.

CDR3 protein: CASSLRRGQVKAEAFF; CDR3 DNA: TGTGCCAGCAGCTTACGGCGGGGACAGGTTAAGGCTGAAGCTTTCTTT; V gene: TRBV7-8; J gene: TRBJ1-1; clone size: once; CDR3 length: 16; D gene: TRBD1
CDR3 protein: CASSLVVPGGYNEQFF; CDR3 DNA: TGTGCCAGCAGCTTAGTCGTCCCGGGGGGCTACAATGAGCAGTTCTTC; V gene: TRBV7-6; J gene: TRBJ2-1; clone size: .; CDR3 length: 16; D gene: TRBD2
CDR3 protein: CASSYGTGSLAKNIQYF; CDR3 DNA: TGCGCCAGCAGCTACGGGACAGGCTCCCTAGCCAAAAACATTCAGTACTTC; V gene: TRBV4-1; J gene: TRBJ2-4; clone size: .; CDR3 length: 17; D gene: TRBD1
CDR3 protein: CASSYVSTSNYGYTF; CDR3 DNA: TGTGCCAGCAGTTACGTCTCCACTTCTAACTATGGCTACACCTTC; V gene: TRBV6-5; J gene: TRBJ1-2; clone size: .; CDR3 length: 15; D gene: .
CDR3 protein: CASSFQGPNYGYTF; CDR3 DNA: TGTGCCAGCAGTTTTCAGGGACCCAATTATGGCTACACCTTC; V gene: TRBV2; J gene: TRBJ1-2; clone size: .; CDR3 length: 14; D gene: .
CDR3 protein: CASRWEGRAQPEAFF; CDR3 DNA: TGCGCCAGCAGATGGGAAGGGAGGGCACAGCCTGAAGCTTTCTTT; V gene: TRBV5-1; J gene: TRBJ1-1; clone size: medium-sized; CDR3 length: 15; D gene: .
CDR3 protein: CASSPQGGQPQHF; CDR3 DNA: TGTGCCAGCTCCCCACAGGGAGGTCAGCCCCAGCATTTT; V gene: TRBV18; J gene: TRBJ1-5; clone size: .; CDR3 length: 13; D gene: .
CDR3 protein: CASSLGQGFTGELFF; CDR3 DNA: TGTGCCAGCAGCTTGGGACAGGGTTTTACCGGGGAGCTGTTTTTT; V gene: TRBV4-2; J gene: TRBJ2-2; clone size: .; CDR3 length: 15; D gene: TRBD1
CDR3 protein: CATSTNLAGAFNTQYF; CDR3 DNA: TGTGCCACCAGCACAAATCTAGCGGGGGCTTTTAATACGCAGTATTTT; V gene: TRBV15; J gene: TRBJ2-3; clone size: few; CDR3 length: 16; D gene: TRBD2
CDR3 protein: CASSLSAGAYEQYF; CDR3 DNA: TGTGCCAGCAGCTTGTCCGCGGGAGCCTACGAGCAGTACTTC; V gene: TRBV7-8; J gene: TRBJ2-7; clone size: .; CDR3 length: 14; D gene: TRBD2
CDR3 protein: CASSPGAGGETQYF; CDR3 DNA: TGTGCTAGCAGCCCAGGAGCGGGCGGGGAGACCCAGTACTTC; V gene: TRBV7-7; J gene: TRBJ2-5; clone size: .; CDR3 length: 14; D gene: .
CDR3 protein: CASSRDSRNTIYF; CDR3 DNA: TGCGCCAGCAGCCGGGACAGCCGAAACACCATATATTTT; V gene: TRBV5-1; J gene: TRBJ1-3; clone size: few; CDR3 length: 13; D gene: TRBD1
CDR3 protein: CASSESIGSSYNEQFF; CDR3 DNA: TGCGCCAGCAGTGAGTCAATAGGAAGCTCCTACAATGAGCAGTTCTTC; V gene: TRBV10-1; J gene: TRBJ2-1; clone size: .; CDR3 length: 16; D gene: .
CDR3 protein: CASSQVPLAGYEQYF; CDR3 DNA: TGCGCCAGCAGCCAAGTTCCCCTAGCGGGTTACGAGCAGTACTTC; V gene: TRBV4-1; J gene: TRBJ2-7; clone size: .; CDR3 length: 15; D gene: TRBD2
CDR3 protein: CASSLGSQGGYGYTF; CDR3 DNA: TGTGCCAGCAGCTTAGGCTCCCAGGGGGGCTATGGCTACACCTTC; V gene: TRBV7-2; J gene: TRBJ1-2; clone size: .; CDR3 length: 15; D gene: TRBD1
CDR3 protein: CASRTTGGRSYEQYF; CDR3 DNA: TGTGCCAGCAGAACCACAGGGGGCCGAAGCTACGAGCAGTACTTC; V gene: TRBV27; J gene: TRBJ2-7; clone size: .; CDR3 length: 15; D gene: TRBD1
CDR3 protein: CASSLRRGLYGYTF; CDR3 DNA: TGTGCCAGTAGTCTCCGAAGGGGGCTCTATGGCTACACCTTC; V gene: TRBV19; J gene: TRBJ1-2; clone size: .; CDR3 length: 14; D gene: TRBD1
CDR3 protein: CASSQDTSKETQYF; CDR3 DNA: TGCGCCAGCAGCCAAGATACCAGTAAAGAGACCCAGTACTTC; V gene: TRBV4-3; J gene: TRBJ2-5; clone size: .; CDR3 length: 14; D gene: .